These T cell receptor beta chains were read from a single sample in a study of blood T cell repertoires in COVID-19. Profiled with immunoSEQ multiplex PCR; TCRdb holds only in-frame clones, not every one. Of about 320,000 clones in the sample, 85% are singletons; the top ten hold around 2%. The sample taken for sequencing was PBMCs or T cells enriched from blood (not recorded which). The receptors stem from a woman under 40 who had been exposed to COVID-19. The CDR3 runs from the conserved cysteine through the conserved F or W. Each record gives: D gene, J gene, V gene, clone size, CDR3 DNA, CDR3 protein. D genes are given only for firm matches. Clone size is given for some rows only: seen once, a few or many times, or a class if the clone is expanded.

d_gene: TRBD1; j_gene: TRBJ1-2; v_gene: TRBV7-8; abundance: many; CDR3nt: TGTGCCAGCAGCCCTGGACAGGGGTCCGCCGGCTACACCTTC; CDR3aa: CASSPGQGSAGYTF
d_gene: TRBD1; j_gene: TRBJ1-2; v_gene: TRBV30; abundance: .; CDR3nt: TGTGCCTCTATATGGGGACAGGGGGTTTATGGCTACACCTTC; CDR3aa: CASIWGQGVYGYTF
d_gene: .; j_gene: TRBJ2-7; v_gene: TRBV3-1/TRBV3-2; abundance: few; CDR3nt: TGTGCCAGCAGCCGGGACTCCCCCGAGCAGTACTTC; CDR3aa: CASSRDSPEQYF
d_gene: .; j_gene: TRBJ1-2; v_gene: TRBV7-9; abundance: .; CDR3nt: TGTGCCAGCACCGCCATTGGACTATATGGCTACACCTTC; CDR3aa: CASTAIGLYGYTF
d_gene: .; j_gene: TRBJ1-5; v_gene: TRBV28; abundance: .; CDR3nt: TGTGCCAGCAGCCAAGGGACATCGCAGCCCCAGCATTTT; CDR3aa: CASSQGTSQPQHF
d_gene: .; j_gene: TRBJ2-5; v_gene: TRBV27; abundance: .; CDR3nt: TGTGCCAGCGGTAAGGGAGGAGAAGAGACCCAGTACTTC; CDR3aa: CASGKGGEETQYF
d_gene: .; j_gene: TRBJ2-1; v_gene: TRBV5-1; abundance: .; CDR3nt: TGCGCCAGCAGCTTGGGGCTAGTAGCGGAGGAGCAGTTCTTC; CDR3aa: CASSLGLVAEEQFF
d_gene: .; j_gene: TRBJ2-7; v_gene: TRBV6-5; abundance: few; CDR3nt: TGTGCCAGCAGTAGACCGGGTTACTACGAGCAGTACTTC; CDR3aa: CASSRPGYYEQYF
d_gene: TRBD1; j_gene: TRBJ1-5; v_gene: TRBV28; abundance: .; CDR3nt: TGTGCCAGCAGTTTAGGACAGGACTCCAATCAGCCCCAGCATTTT; CDR3aa: CASSLGQDSNQPQHF
d_gene: .; j_gene: TRBJ2-7; v_gene: TRBV28; abundance: .; CDR3nt: TGTGCCAGCAGTTTCTCCGGGACGGGGGCCTACGAGCAGTACTTC; CDR3aa: CASSFSGTGAYEQYF
d_gene: .; j_gene: TRBJ2-5; v_gene: TRBV28; abundance: .; CDR3nt: TGTGCCAGCAGTTTAGAAAGGAGGATGGAGACCCAGTACTTC; CDR3aa: CASSLERRMETQYF
d_gene: .; j_gene: TRBJ1-5; v_gene: TRBV18; abundance: once; CDR3nt: TGTGCCAGCTCACAACAGGATCAGCCCCAGCATTTT; CDR3aa: CASSQQDQPQHF
d_gene: TRBD1; j_gene: TRBJ2-1; v_gene: TRBV7-3; abundance: .; CDR3nt: TGTGCCAGCAGCTTATTTGGGACAGGAGAAAGCTCCTACAATGAGCAGTTCTTC; CDR3aa: CASSLFGTGESSYNEQFF
d_gene: .; j_gene: TRBJ2-1; v_gene: TRBV19; abundance: .; CDR3nt: TGTGCCACGGGAATGAATAACTACAATGAGCAGTTCTTC; CDR3aa: CATGMNNYNEQFF
d_gene: .; j_gene: TRBJ1-1; v_gene: TRBV30; abundance: .; CDR3nt: TGTGCCTGGAGTGTACACCATGATACTGAAGCTTTCTTT; CDR3aa: CAWSVHHDTEAFF
d_gene: TRBD2; j_gene: TRBJ2-3; v_gene: TRBV11-2; abundance: .; CDR3nt: TGTGCCAGCAGCTTAAATTTAGCGGGTTTCACAGATACGCAGTATTTT; CDR3aa: CASSLNLAGFTDTQYF
d_gene: TRBD1; j_gene: TRBJ1-2; v_gene: TRBV7-9; abundance: .; CDR3nt: TGTGCCAGCAGCTCCACCGGGACAGGGTTTGGTGGCTACACCTTC; CDR3aa: CASSSTGTGFGGYTF
d_gene: .; j_gene: TRBJ2-1; v_gene: TRBV7-6; abundance: .; CDR3nt: TGTGCCAGCAGCTCCCCCTCAGCAGCGTCCTACAATGAGCAGTTCTTC; CDR3aa: CASSSPSAASYNEQFF
d_gene: TRBD1; j_gene: TRBJ1-4; v_gene: TRBV19; abundance: .; CDR3nt: TGTGCCAGTAGTCCCGACAGGGTTGGGGAAAAACTGTTTTTT; CDR3aa: CASSPDRVGEKLFF
d_gene: .; j_gene: TRBJ1-5; v_gene: TRBV2; abundance: few; CDR3nt: TGTGCCAGCAGTGAAATCCGGACAGTAGGGAATCAGCCCCAGCATTTT; CDR3aa: CASSEIRTVGNQPQHF
d_gene: .; j_gene: TRBJ2-7; v_gene: TRBV5-4; abundance: .; CDR3nt: TGTGCCAGCAGCTTGGCGTCGGGGACCTACGAGCAGTACTTC; CDR3aa: CASSLASGTYEQYF
d_gene: .; j_gene: TRBJ1-2; v_gene: TRBV7-9; abundance: .; CDR3nt: TGTGCCAGCAGCTTAGGGAGGGGCGGCGACTATGGCTACACCTTC; CDR3aa: CASSLGRGGDYGYTF
d_gene: TRBD2; j_gene: TRBJ2-2; v_gene: TRBV9; abundance: .; CDR3nt: TGTGCCAGCAGCGCCACCCGGAAAAGGACTAGCGGGACGAACACCGGGGAGCTGTTTTTT; CDR3aa: CASSATRKRTSGTNTGELFF
d_gene: .; j_gene: TRBJ2-7; v_gene: TRBV30; abundance: .; CDR3nt: TGTGCCTGGAGTGTTTTGACAGCCGCAACCTACGAGCAGTACTTC; CDR3aa: CAWSVLTAATYEQYF
d_gene: .; j_gene: TRBJ1-2; v_gene: TRBV10-3; abundance: .; CDR3nt: TGTGCCATCAGTGAGACAGCACCAGGGGACTATGGCTACACCTTC; CDR3aa: CAISETAPGDYGYTF
d_gene: .; j_gene: TRBJ2-7; v_gene: TRBV10-3; abundance: once; CDR3nt: TGTGCCATCGCTTCCGGGAGGGGACAGCTCGGGGGTGGCGAGCAGTACTTC; CDR3aa: CAIASGRGQLGGGEQYF
d_gene: TRBD2; j_gene: TRBJ2-3; v_gene: TRBV5-4; abundance: .; CDR3nt: TGTGCCAGCAGCGACCGAGTGCGGGAGGCAACAGATACGCAGTATTTT; CDR3aa: CASSDRVREATDTQYF
d_gene: .; j_gene: TRBJ2-1; v_gene: TRBV5-1; abundance: .; CDR3nt: TGCGCCAGCATCCATAATGCTGGGGCTAATGAGCAGTTCTTC; CDR3aa: CASIHNAGANEQFF
d_gene: TRBD1; j_gene: TRBJ2-7; v_gene: TRBV28; abundance: .; CDR3nt: TGTGCCAGCAGTATAGGACAGGGGTGGACCTACGAGCAGTACTTC; CDR3aa: CASSIGQGWTYEQYF
d_gene: TRBD1; j_gene: TRBJ1-5; v_gene: TRBV28; abundance: .; CDR3nt: TGTGCCAGCAGTTCCCCGGGACAGGGAATAAGGCAGCCCCAGCATTTT; CDR3aa: CASSSPGQGIRQPQHF
d_gene: .; j_gene: TRBJ2-3; v_gene: TRBV11-3; abundance: .; CDR3nt: TGTGCCAGCAGCTTCTACGGCACAGATACGCAGTATTTT; CDR3aa: CASSFYGTDTQYF
d_gene: .; j_gene: TRBJ1-5; v_gene: TRBV30; abundance: .; CDR3nt: TGTGCCTGGAACTGGCAGGGCGCTCTGGGCAATCAGCCCCAGCATTTT; CDR3aa: CAWNWQGALGNQPQHF
d_gene: .; j_gene: TRBJ1-4; v_gene: TRBV5-1; abundance: .; CDR3nt: TGCGCCAGCAGCTTGGAGGGAGGGAATGAAAAACTGTTTTTT; CDR3aa: CASSLEGGNEKLFF
d_gene: TRBD2; j_gene: TRBJ2-2; v_gene: TRBV27; abundance: .; CDR3nt: TGTGCCAGCAGTTCGGGGAGGGGCGACACCGGGGAGCTGTTTTTT; CDR3aa: CASSSGRGDTGELFF
d_gene: TRBD1; j_gene: TRBJ2-7; v_gene: TRBV5-1; abundance: .; CDR3nt: TGCGCCAGCAGCTCCGGGACAGAGTTGTACGAGCAGTACTTC; CDR3aa: CASSSGTELYEQYF
d_gene: TRBD2; j_gene: TRBJ2-5; v_gene: TRBV19; abundance: .; CDR3nt: TGTGCCAGTAGTATAGGGTCTAGCGGGGGGCACCAAGAGACCCAGTACTTC; CDR3aa: CASSIGSSGGHQETQYF
d_gene: .; j_gene: TRBJ2-1; v_gene: TRBV6-5; abundance: .; CDR3nt: TGTGCCAGCAGTTACCGCGGACAGTACAATGAGCAGTTCTTC; CDR3aa: CASSYRGQYNEQFF
d_gene: .; j_gene: TRBJ2-7; v_gene: TRBV28; abundance: .; CDR3nt: TGTGCCAGCAGCCCTATTGCCGACAGGCCCACTTTGAGGCAGTGGTCCTACGAGCAGTACTTC; CDR3aa: CASSPIADRPTLRQWSYEQYF
d_gene: .; j_gene: TRBJ2-3; v_gene: TRBV28; abundance: once; CDR3nt: TGTGCCAGTGGACTAACCTCGTTGACGCAGTATTTT; CDR3aa: CASGLTSLTQYF
d_gene: TRBD1; j_gene: TRBJ1-1; v_gene: TRBV12-3/TRBV12-4; abundance: .; CDR3nt: TGTGCCAGCAGAGGGACAGGGAACACTGAAGCTTTCTTT; CDR3aa: CASRGTGNTEAFF
d_gene: .; j_gene: TRBJ2-3; v_gene: TRBV3-1/TRBV3-2; abundance: once; CDR3nt: TGTGCCAGCAGCCAAGAGGCCTACTACACAGATACGCAGTATTTT; CDR3aa: CASSQEAYYTDTQYF
d_gene: TRBD1; j_gene: TRBJ2-3; v_gene: TRBV28; abundance: .; CDR3nt: TGTGCCAGCAGTCTAGGACAGGGATCTAGAACAGATACGCAGTATTTT; CDR3aa: CASSLGQGSRTDTQYF
d_gene: TRBD1; j_gene: TRBJ2-5; v_gene: TRBV19; abundance: .; CDR3nt: TGTGCCAGTAGTTCCGGGACAGGGGGTGAGAAGACCCAGTACTTC; CDR3aa: CASSSGTGGEKTQYF
d_gene: TRBD2; j_gene: TRBJ2-1; v_gene: TRBV11-2; abundance: .; CDR3nt: TGTGCCAGCAGCCCCCTAGCGGGGTCCCCGGAGCAGTTCTTC; CDR3aa: CASSPLAGSPEQFF
d_gene: .; j_gene: TRBJ2-7; v_gene: TRBV21-1; abundance: .; CDR3nt: TGTGCCAGCAGCAAAGCAGTAACAGGGGGTGATTCCTACGAGCAGTACTTC; CDR3aa: CASSKAVTGGDSYEQYF
d_gene: .; j_gene: TRBJ2-7; v_gene: TRBV9; abundance: .; CDR3nt: TGTGCCAGCAGCGTAGGTCAGGGGATCATATACGAGCAGTACTTC; CDR3aa: CASSVGQGIIYEQYF
d_gene: .; j_gene: TRBJ2-7; v_gene: TRBV5-1; abundance: .; CDR3nt: TGCGCCAGCAGTCAGAGACAGTTCTACGAGCAGTACTTC; CDR3aa: CASSQRQFYEQYF
d_gene: TRBD2; j_gene: TRBJ2-7; v_gene: TRBV30; abundance: .; CDR3nt: TGTGCCTGGAGTGTACTGGCGGGGGTTTACGAGCAGTACTTC; CDR3aa: CAWSVLAGVYEQYF
d_gene: .; j_gene: TRBJ2-2; v_gene: TRBV13; abundance: .; CDR3nt: TGTGCCAGCAGCACCGGGACACCTAACACCGGGGAGCTGTTTTTT; CDR3aa: CASSTGTPNTGELFF
d_gene: .; j_gene: TRBJ1-2; v_gene: TRBV29-1; abundance: few; CDR3nt: TGCAGCTTCTCCCGCGGTTCCGATCTCGATGGCTACACCTTC; CDR3aa: CSFSRGSDLDGYTF
d_gene: .; j_gene: TRBJ1-6; v_gene: TRBV30; abundance: .; CDR3nt: TGTGCCTTTGGGAACCGGGACACGCGAAATTCACCCCTCCACTTT; CDR3aa: CAFGNRDTRNSPLHF
d_gene: TRBD1; j_gene: TRBJ2-1; v_gene: TRBV11-3; abundance: .; CDR3nt: TGTGCCAGCAGCTTAGTTAAAAAGGGGGCCTCAACTGAGCAGTTCTTC; CDR3aa: CASSLVKKGASTEQFF
d_gene: TRBD2; j_gene: TRBJ2-1; v_gene: TRBV28; abundance: .; CDR3nt: TGTGCCAGCATCAATGGGGGAGGGCATGAGCAGTTCTTC; CDR3aa: CASINGGGHEQFF